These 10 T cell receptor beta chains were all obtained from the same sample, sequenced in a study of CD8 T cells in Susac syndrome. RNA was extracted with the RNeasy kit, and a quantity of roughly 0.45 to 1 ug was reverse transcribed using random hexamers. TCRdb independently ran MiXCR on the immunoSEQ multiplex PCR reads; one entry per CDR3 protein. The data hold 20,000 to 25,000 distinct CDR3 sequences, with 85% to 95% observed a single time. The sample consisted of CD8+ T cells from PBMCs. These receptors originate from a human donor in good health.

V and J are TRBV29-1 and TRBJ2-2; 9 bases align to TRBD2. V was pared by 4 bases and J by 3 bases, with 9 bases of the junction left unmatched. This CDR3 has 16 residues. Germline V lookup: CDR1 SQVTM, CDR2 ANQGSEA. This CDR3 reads CSVGDTLAGHTGELFF. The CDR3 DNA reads TGCAGCGTTGGGGACACTCTAGCGGGGCACACCGGGGAGCTGTTTTTT.

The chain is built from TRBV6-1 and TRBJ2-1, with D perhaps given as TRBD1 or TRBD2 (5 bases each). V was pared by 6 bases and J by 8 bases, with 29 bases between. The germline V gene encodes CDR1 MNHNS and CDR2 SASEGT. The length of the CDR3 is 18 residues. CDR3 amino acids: CASSSDGIGTEFMDEQFF. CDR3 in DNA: TGTGCCAGCAGCTCCGATGGGATCGGGACCGAATTTATGGATGAGCAGTTCTTC.

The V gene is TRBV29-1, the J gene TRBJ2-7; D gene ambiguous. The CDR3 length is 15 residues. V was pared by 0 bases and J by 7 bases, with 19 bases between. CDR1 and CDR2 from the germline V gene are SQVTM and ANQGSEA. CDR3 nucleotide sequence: TGCAGCGTTGAAGATAAGGAGAAAACACTACGGGAGCAGTACTTC. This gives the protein CSVEDKEKTLREQYF.

The CDR3 bases are TGTGCCAGCAGCTCCAGGGGCGGCGACGAGCAGTACTTC. Residues: CASSSRGGDEQYF. The chain recombines TRBV7-9 with TRBJ2-7, with D tentatively TRBD1 (6 bases). The V gene lost 4 bases and the J gene lost 5 bases, with 12 bases spanning the gap. This CDR3 is built from 13 residues. Germline lookup yields CDR1 SEHNR and CDR2 FQNEAQ (reference sequence).

The CDR3 spells CASSSGDRDSNQPQHF. The DNA of the CDR3 is TGCGCCAGCAGCTCGGGGGACAGAGATAGCAATCAGCCCCAGCATTTT. The genes are TRBV5-1 and TRBJ1-5, with 7 bases lining up with TRBD1. The germline gives CDR1 SGHRS, CDR2 YFSETQ. The ends lost 3 bases at V and 0 bases at J; junction bases unmatched: 6. This CDR3 is built from 16 residues.

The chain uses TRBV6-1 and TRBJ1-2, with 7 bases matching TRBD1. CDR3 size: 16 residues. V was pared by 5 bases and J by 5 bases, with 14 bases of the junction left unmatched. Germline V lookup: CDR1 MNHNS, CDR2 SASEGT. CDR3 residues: CASSPEVDRSYYGYTF. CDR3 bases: TGTGCCAGCAGTCCGGAGGTGGACAGGTCATATTATGGCTACACCTTC.

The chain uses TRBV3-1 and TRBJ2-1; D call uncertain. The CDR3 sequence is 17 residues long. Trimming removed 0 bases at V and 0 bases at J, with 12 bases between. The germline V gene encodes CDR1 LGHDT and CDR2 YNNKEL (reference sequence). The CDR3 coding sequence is TGTGCCAGCAGCCAAGATTGGTCCGAGGTCTCCTACAATGAGCAGTTCTTC. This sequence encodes CASSQDWSEVSYNEQFF.

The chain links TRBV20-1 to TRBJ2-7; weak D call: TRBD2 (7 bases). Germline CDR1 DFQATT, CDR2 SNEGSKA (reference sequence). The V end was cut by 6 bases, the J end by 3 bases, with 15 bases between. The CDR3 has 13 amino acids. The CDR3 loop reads CSARGAGNYEQYF. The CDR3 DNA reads TGCAGTGCCCGGGGGGCAGGTAACTACGAGCAGTACTTC.

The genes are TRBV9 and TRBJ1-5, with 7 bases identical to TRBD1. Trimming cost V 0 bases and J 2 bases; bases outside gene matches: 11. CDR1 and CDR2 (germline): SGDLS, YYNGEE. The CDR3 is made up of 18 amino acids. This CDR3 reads CASSVGRDSGSGNQPQHF. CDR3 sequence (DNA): TGTGCCAGCAGCGTAGGGCGGGACAGCGGATCTGGCAATCAGCCCCAGCATTTT. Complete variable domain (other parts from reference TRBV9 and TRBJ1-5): DSGVTQTPKHLITATGQRVTLRCSPRSGDLSVYWYQQSLDQGLQFLIQYYNGEERAKGNILERFSAQQFPDLHSELNLSSLELGDSALYFCASSVGRDSGSGNQPQHFGDGTRLSIL.

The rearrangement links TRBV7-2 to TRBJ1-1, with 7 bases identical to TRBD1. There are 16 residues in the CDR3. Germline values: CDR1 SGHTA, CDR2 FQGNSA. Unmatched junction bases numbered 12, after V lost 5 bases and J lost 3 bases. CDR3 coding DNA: TGTGCCAGCAGCCCCCCTGGGCAGGGGGGGGACACTGAAGCTTTCTTT. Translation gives CASSPPGQGGDTEAFF.